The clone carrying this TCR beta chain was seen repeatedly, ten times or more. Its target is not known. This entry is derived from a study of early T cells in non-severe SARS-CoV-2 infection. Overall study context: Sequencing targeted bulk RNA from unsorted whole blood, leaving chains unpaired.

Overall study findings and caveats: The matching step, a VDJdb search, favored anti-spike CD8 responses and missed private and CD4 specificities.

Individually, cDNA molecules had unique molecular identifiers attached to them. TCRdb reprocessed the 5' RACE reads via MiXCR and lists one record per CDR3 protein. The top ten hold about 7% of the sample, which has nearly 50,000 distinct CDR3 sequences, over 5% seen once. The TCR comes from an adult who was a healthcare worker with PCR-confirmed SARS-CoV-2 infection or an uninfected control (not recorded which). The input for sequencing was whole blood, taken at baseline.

The CDR3 region is CASSLGGLGPSEKLFF. The CDR3 DNA is TGTGCCAGCAGCTTAGGAGGCCTCGGGCCTAGTGAAAAACTGTTTTTT. The J gene is TRBJ1-4, the V gene TRBV7-9; D remains unclear. The germline CDR1 and CDR2 sequences are SEHNR and FQNEAQ (reference sequence). The CDR3 length is 16 residues. Trimming left V 1 base short and J 7 bases short, with 16 bases between.